A selection of T cell receptor beta chains follows, all from one sample in a study of radiotherapy plus CTLA-4 blockade in lung cancer. Libraries were prepared by immunoSEQ multiplex PCR; TCRdb keeps only in-frame clonotypes and omits some of them. The data show about 68,000 clones, 79% seen once. The sample in question was peripheral blood, obtained from a patient treated with radiotherapy plus ipilimumab. These receptors were obtained from a human donor with non-small cell lung cancer who had a complete response to radiotherapy plus ipilimumab. The CDR3 runs from the conserved cysteine through the conserved F or W. D genes are given only for firm matches. Expanded clones get a size class; other rows say once, few or many, or leave the size out.

>few|TRBV27|TRBD2|TRBJ2-7
CASRTGGLGNEQYF
TGTGCCAGCCGTACGGGGGGGTTGGGGAACGAGCAGTACTTC
>-|TRBV15|-|TRBJ1-5
CATSAERDQPQHF
TGTGCCACCAGCGCCGAAAGAGATCAGCCCCAGCATTTT
>few|TRBV7-2|-|TRBJ2-7
CASSLARTAYEQYF
TGTGCCAGCAGCTTAGCCAGGACGGCCTACGAGCAGTACTTC
>-|TRBV7-7|-|TRBJ2-1
CASSLGPHNEQFF
TGTGCTAGCAGCTTAGGACCCCACAATGAGCAGTTCTTC
>once|TRBV5-6|TRBD1|TRBJ2-1
CASSLAKRGRVDEQFF
TGTGCCAGCAGCTTGGCCAAAAGGGGGCGAGTCGATGAGCAGTTCTTC
>once|TRBV9|-|TRBJ2-2
CASSDRGMTGELFF
TGTGCCAGCAGCGATCGGGGGATGACCGGGGAGCTGTTTTTT
>-|TRBV19|TRBD2|TRBJ2-3
CASSTGTSGIPSTDTQYF
TGTGCCAGTAGTACAGGGACTAGCGGGATTCCAAGCACAGATACGCAGTATTTT
>-|TRBV6-5|-|TRBJ1-5
CASTKRFNSNQPQHF
TGTGCCAGCACCAAACGTTTCAATAGCAATCAGCCCCAGCATTTT
>-|TRBV5-1|-|TRBJ1-1
CASSRRGDTEAFF
TGCGCCAGCAGTCGGCGAGGGGACACTGAAGCTTTCTTT
>-|TRBV10-3|TRBD1|TRBJ1-4
CAISESRTGRNEKLFF
TGTGCCATCAGTGAGTCAAGGACAGGACGAAATGAAAAACTGTTTTTT
>once|TRBV27|TRBD2|TRBJ2-5
CASTPRAGGGAQYF
TGTGCCAGCACCCCCCGGGCGGGCGGGGGGGCCCAGTACTTC
>-|TRBV6-5|TRBD1|TRBJ1-6
CASSPHTGGNSPLHF
TGTGCCAGCAGTCCTCATACAGGGGGTAATTCACCCCTCCACTTT
>-|TRBV5-1|TRBD1|TRBJ2-6
CASSPDRGRSGANVLTF
TGCGCCAGCAGCCCCGACAGGGGGCGCTCAGGGGCCAACGTCCTGACTTTC
>-|TRBV4-1|-|TRBJ1-5
CASSQDSYSNQPQHF
TGCGCCAGCAGCCAGGACAGCTATAGCAATCAGCCCCAGCATTTT
>-|TRBV9|TRBD2|TRBJ2-3
CASSLSGGSTDTQYF
TGTGCCAGCAGCCTTAGCGGGGGGAGCACAGATACGCAGTATTTT
>-|TRBV7-2|-|TRBJ1-3
CASSPEGPNTIYF
TGTGCCAGCAGCCCCGAGGGCCCAAACACCATATATTTT
>-|TRBV2|-|TRBJ1-1
CASSGRQNTEAFF
TGTGCCAGCAGTGGACGGCAGAACACTGAAGCTTTCTTT
>-|TRBV15|-|TRBJ2-5
CATSRKSPGEETQYF
TGTGCCACCAGCAGAAAGAGTCCAGGGGAAGAGACCCAGTACTTC
>-|TRBV10-3|TRBD2|TRBJ2-3
CAISDGLAGRDTDTQYF
TGTGCCATCAGTGACGGACTAGCGGGGAGAGACACAGATACGCAGTATTTT
>-|TRBV13|-|TRBJ1-1
CASSATETWDTEAFF
TGTGCCAGCAGCGCGACCGAGACTTGGGACACTGAAGCTTTCTTT
>-|TRBV15|-|TRBJ1-2
CATSRNRDGLYGYTF
TGTGCCACCAGCAGAAACCGGGACGGCTTATATGGCTACACCTTC
>-|TRBV2|-|TRBJ2-7
CASSRDTYEQYF
TGTGCCAGCAGTCGGGACACCTACGAGCAGTACTTC